Listed here are 30 T cell receptor beta chains from one sample, sequenced in a study of blood T cell repertoires in COVID-19. The data were produced by immunoSEQ multiplex PCR, yet TCRdb's version contains in-frame clones alone and is incomplete. The sample includes roughly 100,000 clones, 85% of them seen just once. The specimen was peripheral blood. Source of these receptors: a man aged 50-59 years with acute or convalescent COVID-19.

The chain combines TRBV21-1 with TRBJ1-4; the table's D call, TRBD1, has no DNA check behind it. TRBV21-1 represents a pseudogene. This CDR3 is 16 amino acids long. The CDR3 DNA reads TGTGCCAGCAGCGAAAGACTTGGACAGGGGGCTGAAAAACTGTTTTTT. Protein sequence: CASSERLGQGAEKLFF.

This chain joins TRBV20-1 and TRBJ1-4; 8 bases fit TRBD1. From germline, CDR1 is DFQATT and CDR2 SNEGSKA (reference sequence). V shed 3 bases and J 3 bases; nucleotides not matched to a gene: 6. This CDR3 is 15 amino acids long. The CDR3 loop reads CSASNRGLANEKLFF. The CDR3 DNA is TGCAGTGCTAGTAACAGGGGGTTGGCTAATGAAAAACTGTTTTTT.

The J gene is TRBJ2-2, the V gene TRBV7-3, with D tentatively TRBD2 (6 bases). This CDR3 has 15 residues. Trimming stripped 2 bases from V and 5 bases from J, with 12 bases between. Per germline, CDR1 SGHTA and CDR2 FQGTGA. The CDR3 DNA follows: TGTGCCAGCAGCTTACCCTTCGCGGGGACCGGGGAGCTGTTTTTT. It codes for CASSLPFAGTGELFF.

This clone was counted once. The V gene is TRBV18, the J gene TRBJ1-6; D is ambiguous. Per germline, CDR1 KGHSH and CDR2 LQKENI. Trimming took off 2 bases at V and 7 bases at J, with 9 bases between the two ends. The CDR3 consists of 14 residues. This CDR3 reads CASSPEGENSPLHF. The DNA for the CDR3 is TGTGCCAGCTCACCAGAGGGTGAAAATTCACCCCTCCACTTT.

V gene TRBV29-1 combines with J gene TRBJ2-7; 11 nucleotides agree with TRBD2. The CDR3 runs to 11 residues. Germline V gene lookup returns CDR1 SQVTM and CDR2 ANQGSEA. The trim removed 7 bases at V and 6 bases at J, leaving 2 bases unmatched. CDR3 coding DNA: TGCAGCGCAGGACTAGCGGGCGAGCAGTACTTC. Translating gives CSAGLAGEQYF.

The CDR3 sequence is CASSFSYNEQFF. The CDR3 DNA reads TGTGCCAGCAGCTTCTCGTACAATGAGCAGTTCTTC. V gene TRBV7-9 combines with J gene TRBJ2-1, with D hard to call. This CDR3 is 12 amino acids long. V was clipped by 3 bases and J by 4 bases, with 4 bases between them. Germline lookup yields CDR1 SEHNR and CDR2 FQNEAQ (reference sequence).

The chain carries TRBV19 and TRBJ2-5; no clear D gene. There are 15 residues in the CDR3. Between the trimmed V and J ends, which lost 2 bases and 2 bases, there was a span of 12 bases. CDR1 is LNHDA and CDR2 is SQIVND in the germline V gene (reference sequence). The CDR3 is CASSISGISQETQYF. In DNA form, the CDR3 reads TGTGCCAGTAGTATATCAGGTATCTCGCAAGAGACCCAGTACTTC.

This clone was recorded only once. This chain uses TRBV10-3 with TRBJ2-3, with D unresolved. This CDR3 has 12 amino acids. The V end lost 3 bases, the J end lost 3 bases, and 4 bases lay between the germline ends. Germline V gives CDR1 ENHRY, CDR2 SYGVKD. The CDR3 loop reads CAISDRTDTQYF. DNA for the CDR3: TGTGCCATCAGTGATCGGACAGATACGCAGTATTTT.

The chain couples TRBV2 to TRBJ2-7; TRBD1 agrees at 7 bases. The CDR3 sequence is 14 residues long. Trimming at V came to 5 bases and at J to 6 bases, leaving 10 bases not matched to a gene. Germline V gene lookup returns CDR1 SNHLY and CDR2 FYNNEI. CDR3 nucleotides: TGTGCCAGCAGTAACAGGGGATCGGCCTCCGAGCAGTACTTC. It codes for CASSNRGSASEQYF.

This clone was seen only a few times. As DNA, the CDR3 is TGTGCCAGCAGCTTGACAGGGTTCAATGAGCAGTTCTTC. Protein product: CASSLTGFNEQFF. The V call is TRBV13, the J call TRBJ2-1; TRBD1 matches 7 bases. This CDR3 contains 13 residues. CDR1 is PRHDT and CDR2 is FYEKMQ in the germline V gene (reference sequence). V lost 3 bases, J lost 6 bases, and 2 bases stayed unmatched. Drawing the rest from reference TRBV13 and TRBJ2-1, the complete variable domain is AAGVIQSPRHLIKEKRETATLKCYPIPRHDTVYWYQQGPGQDPQFLISFYEKMQSDKGSIPDRFSAQQFSDYHSELNMSSLELGDSALYFCASSLTGFNEQFFGPGTRLTVL.

This rearrangement joins TRBV28 to TRBJ2-3; 7 bases align to TRBD1. The CDR3 is 16 residues long. J gave up 1 base and V 7 bases, and 11 bases lay outside the gene matches. The germline V gene has CDR1 MDHEN and CDR2 SYDVKM. The CDR3 nucleotides are TGTGCCAGCATCGAGTTGAGGGGGCTCGGCACAGATACGCAGTATTTT. The encoded protein is CASIELRGLGTDTQYF.

V gene TRBV19 combines with J gene TRBJ2-3, with TRBD2 matching over 8 bases. The CDR3 runs to 14 residues. V dropped 5 bases and J dropped 3; count of bases not matched to a gene: 4. Germline V gene lookup returns CDR1 LNHDA and CDR2 SQIVND (reference sequence). The CDR3 spells CASSRGTRTDTQYF. CDR3 DNA sequence: TGTGCCAGTAGTCGTGGGACTAGGACAGATACGCAGTATTTT.

V gene TRBV30 combines with J gene TRBJ2-2; maybe TRBD2 (6 bases). The V and J ends lost 0 bases and 4 bases respectively, with 15 bases between them. This CDR3 is built from 16 residues. The germline gives CDR1 GTSNPN, CDR2 SVGIG (reference sequence). The DNA of the CDR3 is TGTGCCTGGAGTGTACGGGTGGGAGGAGGCACCGGGGAGCTGTTTTTT. This encodes CAWSVRVGGGTGELFF.

J is TRBJ2-1 and V is TRBV11-2; 7 bases fit TRBD2. The germline CDR1 and CDR2 sequences are SGHAT and FQNNGV. The CDR3 runs to 16 residues. Germline trimming cut 5 bases from V and 5 bases from J; bases unmatched to any gene: 12. In nucleotides, the CDR3 is TGTGCCAGCAGCACCCGTATTAGCGGGCGCGACAATGAGCAGTTCTTC. Its protein product is CASSTRISGRDNEQFF.

This clone was detected a few times. The V call is TRBV5-5, the J call TRBJ2-7; maybe TRBD2 (6 bases). V gave up 0 bases and J gave up 7 bases, with 20 bases separating them. The CDR3 is 16 amino acids. Germline CDR1 reads SGHKS; CDR2 reads YYEKEE (reference sequence). The CDR3 spells CASSLALPGEVWEQYF. The CDR3, as DNA: TGTGCCAGCAGCTTGGCCCTTCCGGGAGAGGTATGGGAGCAGTACTTC. Combining the CDR3 with reference TRBV5-5 and TRBJ2-7 gives the whole variable domain DAGVTQSPTHLIKTRGQQVTLRCSPISGHKSVSWYQQVLGQGPQFIFQYYEKEERGRGNFPDRFSARQFPNYSSELNVNALLLGDSALYLCASSLALPGEVWEQYFGPGTRLTVT.

This chain uses TRBV14 with TRBJ1-3; the D is unclear. The CDR3 extends over 14 amino acids. V was clipped by 5 bases and J by 0 bases, with 8 bases between them. Germline loops: CDR1 SGHDN, CDR2 FVKESK. CDR3 DNA: TGTGCCAGCAGCGATCCGGGCTCTGGAAACACCATATATTTT. It yields the protein CASSDPGSGNTIYF.

The rearrangement uses TRBV11-3 and TRBJ2-3; the match to TRBD2 covers 16 bases. The CDR3 runs 17 residues. V lost 5 bases to trimming and J lost 3 bases; unmatched junction nucleotides: 5. Germline CDR1 SGHNT, CDR2 YENEEA. CDR3 amino acids: CASSLGLAGGTTDTQYF. DNA of the CDR3: TGTGCCAGCAGCCTGGGACTAGCGGGGGGGACGACAGATACGCAGTATTTT. Full variable domain (rest looked up from reference TRBV11-3 and TRBJ2-3): EAGVVQSPRYKIIEKKQPVAFWCNPISGHNTLYWYLQNLGQGPELLIRYENEEAVDDSQLPKDRFSAERLKGVDSTLKIQPAELGDSAVYLCASSLGLAGGTTDTQYFGPGTRLTVL.

This chain uses TRBV20-1 with TRBJ2-5; D ambiguous. CDR3 length equals 11 residues. From germline, CDR1 is DFQATT and CDR2 SNEGSKA (reference sequence). The CDR3 loop is CSVEQSKTQYF. The CDR3 region has the DNA TGCAGCGTGGAACAGTCAAAGACCCAGTACTTC.

The chain has TRBV7-9 and TRBJ1-1; TRBD1 agrees at 10 bases. The CDR3 consists of 16 residues. CDR1 is SEHNR, CDR2 FQNEAQ, per germline (reference sequence). J gave up 5 bases and V 3 bases, and 9 bases lay outside the gene matches. CDR3 sequence reads: CASSLTGGGRRTEAFF. CDR3 sequence (DNA): TGTGCCAGCAGCTTGACAGGGGGCGGACGTAGGACTGAAGCTTTCTTT.

V is TRBV12-3 or TRBV12-4 and J is TRBJ1-6; a weak D match, TRBD1 (6 bases). This CDR3 has 13 amino acids. The germline V and J ends were trimmed by 9 bases and 4 bases, with 10 bases remaining between them. The CDR3 region is CASGQLYNSPLHF. The CDR3 bases are TGTGCCAGTGGACAGCTTTATAATTCACCCCTCCACTTT.

The rearrangement uses TRBV6-5 and TRBJ1-1; the match to TRBD1 covers 7 bases. V dropped 7 bases and J dropped 5; count of bases not matched to a gene: 13. Germline CDR1 reads MNHEY; CDR2 reads SVGAGI. The CDR3 consists of 15 residues. DNA for the CDR3: TGTGCCAGCACCGCAAAACGGACAGGCTGGACTGAAGCTTTCTTT. Amino acid sequence: CASTAKRTGWTEAFF.

The gene calls are TRBV6-5 and TRBJ2-1; D is uncertain. Per the germline V gene, CDR1 is MNHEY and CDR2 is SVGAGI. The V end was cut by 8 bases, the J end by 0 bases, with 5 bases between. The CDR3 has 12 amino acids. The CDR3 DNA follows: TGTGCCAGCTCTCGCTCCTACAATGAGCAGTTCTTC. This sequence encodes CASSRSYNEQFF.

The V call is TRBV5-1, the J call TRBJ2-7; 8 bases line up with TRBD1. This CDR3 has 15 amino acids. V shed 0 bases, J shed 1 base, and the junction held 3 bases outside the gene matches. Germline CDR1 reads SGHRS; CDR2 reads YFSETQ. CDR3 amino acids: CASSLGGTGSYEQYF. CDR3 DNA sequence: TGCGCCAGCAGCTTGGGCGGGACAGGATCCTACGAGCAGTACTTC.

The chain joins TRBV3-1 (or the pseudogene TRBV3-2) to TRBJ1-5, with TRBD1 identical over 9 bases. The V segment lost 4 bases and the J segment 9 bases; nucleotides outside the gene matches: 7. The germline CDR1 and CDR2 sequences are LGHDT and YNNKEL (reference sequence). CDR3 size: 14 residues. The CDR3 DNA reads TGTGCCAGCAGCCCACGGGACAGGGTCGGGCCCCAGCATTTT. It encodes CASSPRDRVGPQHF.

This clone was observed a few times. DNA of the CDR3: TGTGCCTGGAGGGATGGACAGTATTATGGCTACACCTTC. It encodes CAWRDGQYYGYTF. This chain connects TRBV30 to TRBJ1-2; a weak D match, TRBD1 (6 bases). V lost 3 bases and J 5 bases, leaving 13 bases between the germline ends. The CDR3 extends over 13 amino acids. CDR1 is GTSNPN and CDR2 is SVGIG in the germline V gene (reference sequence).

The sample holds a few counts of this clone. The rearrangement uses TRBV20-1 and TRBJ1-4; D remains unclear. In germline, CDR1 is DFQATT, CDR2 SNEGSKA (reference sequence). The CDR3 is 10 residues long. Trimming took 6 bases from V and 8 from J, leaving 7 bases between them. Here the CDR3 reads CSAFREKLFF. CDR3 nucleotides: TGCAGTGCGTTTCGGGAAAAACTGTTTTTT.

The rearrangement uses TRBV14 and TRBJ2-3; a weak D match, TRBD1 (6 bases). The germline CDR1 and CDR2 sequences are SGHDN and FVKESK. Trimming took off 3 bases at V and 3 bases at J, with 7 bases between the two ends. CDR3 length: 13 residues. CDR3 nucleotide sequence: TGTGCCAGCAGCCAGGGACATACAGATACGCAGTATTTT. Translation: CASSQGHTDTQYF.

The gene calls are TRBV5-4 and TRBJ2-5; tentative D call: TRBD1 (6 bases). The CDR3 length is 12 residues. Per the germline V gene, CDR1 is SGHNT and CDR2 is YYREEE (reference sequence). V was clipped by 6 bases and J by 4 bases, with 10 bases between them. CDR3 sequence: CASKGVGETQYF. Here the CDR3 DNA reads TGTGCCAGCAAGGGGGTCGGAGAGACCCAGTACTTC.

The V and J genes are TRBV19 and TRBJ1-5, with D possibly matching TRBD1 (5 bases). V lost 1 base and J 6 bases, leaving 13 bases between the germline ends. The germline CDR1 and CDR2 sequences are LNHDA and SQIVND (reference sequence). This CDR3 has 15 amino acids. This CDR3 reads CASSIGPYRTQPQHF. DNA for the CDR3: TGTGCCAGTAGTATAGGACCTTACAGGACTCAGCCCCAGCATTTT.

The rearrangement joins TRBV7-3 to TRBJ2-5, with 8 positions matching TRBD1. CDR1 SGHTA and CDR2 FQGTGA come from the germline V gene. V lost 1 base to trimming and J lost 4 bases; unmatched junction nucleotides: 5. The CDR3 has 15 amino acids. This chain's CDR3 is CASSLIAGGSETQYF. The CDR3 DNA reads as TGTGCCAGCAGCTTAATAGCAGGGGGCTCAGAGACCCAGTACTTC. The full variable domain, completed using reference TRBV7-3 and TRBJ2-5, is GAGVSQTPSNKVTEKGKYVELRCDPISGHTALYWYRQSLGQGPEFLIYFQGTGAADDSGLPNDRFFAVRPEGSVSTLKIQRTERGDSAVYLCASSLIAGGSETQYFGPGTRLLVL.